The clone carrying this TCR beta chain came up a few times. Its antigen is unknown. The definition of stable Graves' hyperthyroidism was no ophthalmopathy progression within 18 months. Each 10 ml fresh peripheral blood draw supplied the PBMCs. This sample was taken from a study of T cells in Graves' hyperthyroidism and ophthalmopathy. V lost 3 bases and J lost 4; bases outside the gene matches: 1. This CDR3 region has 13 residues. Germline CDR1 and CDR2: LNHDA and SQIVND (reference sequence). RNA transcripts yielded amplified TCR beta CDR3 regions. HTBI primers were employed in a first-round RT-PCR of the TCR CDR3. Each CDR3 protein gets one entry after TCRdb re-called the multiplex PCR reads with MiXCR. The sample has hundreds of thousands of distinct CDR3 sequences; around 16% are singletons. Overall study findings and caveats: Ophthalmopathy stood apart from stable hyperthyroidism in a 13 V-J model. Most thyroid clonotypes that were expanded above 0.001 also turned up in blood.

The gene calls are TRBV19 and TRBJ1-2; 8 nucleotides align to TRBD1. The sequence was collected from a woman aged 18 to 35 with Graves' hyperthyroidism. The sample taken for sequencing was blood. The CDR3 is CASSIDRGYGYTF. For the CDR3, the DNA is TGTGCCAGTAGTATCGACAGGGGCTATGGCTACACCTTC.